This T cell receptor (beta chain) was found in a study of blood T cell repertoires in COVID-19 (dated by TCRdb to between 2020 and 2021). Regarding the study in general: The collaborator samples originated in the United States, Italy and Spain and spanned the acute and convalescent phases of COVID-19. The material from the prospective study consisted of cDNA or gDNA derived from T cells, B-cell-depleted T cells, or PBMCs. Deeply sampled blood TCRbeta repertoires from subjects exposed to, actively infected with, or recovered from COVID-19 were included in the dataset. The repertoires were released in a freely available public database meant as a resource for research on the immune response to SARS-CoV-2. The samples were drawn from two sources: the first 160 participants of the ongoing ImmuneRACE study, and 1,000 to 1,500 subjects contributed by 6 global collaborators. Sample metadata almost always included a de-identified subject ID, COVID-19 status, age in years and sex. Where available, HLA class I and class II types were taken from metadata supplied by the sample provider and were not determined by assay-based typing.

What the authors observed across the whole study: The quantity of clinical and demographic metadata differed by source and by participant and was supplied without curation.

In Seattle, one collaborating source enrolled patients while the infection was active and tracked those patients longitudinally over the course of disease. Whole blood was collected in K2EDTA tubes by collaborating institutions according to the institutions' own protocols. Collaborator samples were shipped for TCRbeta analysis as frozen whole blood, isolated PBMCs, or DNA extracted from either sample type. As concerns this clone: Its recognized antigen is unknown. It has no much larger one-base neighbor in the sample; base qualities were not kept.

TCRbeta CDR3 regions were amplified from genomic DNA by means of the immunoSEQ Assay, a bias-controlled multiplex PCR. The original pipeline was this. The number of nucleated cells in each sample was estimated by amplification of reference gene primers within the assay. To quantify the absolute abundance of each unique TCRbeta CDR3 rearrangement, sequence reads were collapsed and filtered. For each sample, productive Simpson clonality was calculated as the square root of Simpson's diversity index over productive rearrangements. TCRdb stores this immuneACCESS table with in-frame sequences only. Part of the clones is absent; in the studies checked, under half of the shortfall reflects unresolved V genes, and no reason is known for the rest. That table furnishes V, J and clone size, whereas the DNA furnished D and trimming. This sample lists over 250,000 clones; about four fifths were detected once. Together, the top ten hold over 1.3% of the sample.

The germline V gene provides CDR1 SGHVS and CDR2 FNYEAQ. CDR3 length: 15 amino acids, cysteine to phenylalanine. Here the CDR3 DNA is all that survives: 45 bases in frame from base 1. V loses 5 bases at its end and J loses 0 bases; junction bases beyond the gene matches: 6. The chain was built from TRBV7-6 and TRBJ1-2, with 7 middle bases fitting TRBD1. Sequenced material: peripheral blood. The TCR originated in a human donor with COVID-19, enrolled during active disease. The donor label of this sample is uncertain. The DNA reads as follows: TGTGCCAGCAGCCAAGGGACAGACGCTAACTATGGCTACACCTTC. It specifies CASSQGTDANYGYTF.